This T cell receptor beta chain was recorded in a study of human T cells and chemical hapten exposure. TCRdb used MiXCR to reprocess the RACE reads, holding one entry per CDR3 protein. The data contain roughly 250,000 distinct CDR3 sequences, 7.5% to 9% of them singletons. Noted time point: pre-sensitization, week 0. Specified treatment: therapeutic diphenylcyclopropenone sensitization with weekly scalp DPC. This clonotype was counted between two and nine times. The CDR3 sequence is 14 residues long. Germline CDR1 MDHEN, CDR2 SYDVKM. Trimming at V came to 5 bases and at J to 6 bases, leaving 9 bases not matched to a gene.

This clonotype originated in a woman aged 40 to 50 with alopecia areata. Some clones in this sample may be carry-over from other donors' samples. The rearrangement joins TRBV28 to TRBJ2-5; 7 bases are shared with TRBD2. The sequencing here drew on whole blood, taken in connection with sensitization to the hapten diphenylcyclopropenone (DPC). The CDR3 loop is CASSKTSLAQTQYF. The CDR3 DNA sequence: TGTGCCAGCAGTAAGACTAGCCTTGCTCAGACCCAGTACTTC.